These T cell receptor beta chains were read from a single sample in a study of T cell responses to AZD1222 COVID-19 vaccine. TCRdb's table, derived via immunoSEQ multiplex PCR, lists solely in-frame clones and lacks some. The sample has approximately 84,000 clones; approximately 83% are singletons. The specimen was peripheral blood, collected 28 days after the second AZD1222 dose. Receptor source: an adult who received the AZD1222 COVID-19 vaccine. Both conserved end residues are part of each CDR3. A D gene is named only where the DNA matches it firmly. Size is omitted from some rows. Given values are once, few, many or a class for expanded clones.

NA,TRBJ1-2,TRBV6-2/TRBV6-3,NA,CASSYSGGNNYGYTF,TGTGCCAGCAGTTACTCGGGCGGAAATAACTATGGCTACACCTTC
NA,TRBJ1-3,TRBV6-1,NA,CASSDPGSGNTIYF,TGTGCCAGCAGTGACCCGGGGTCTGGAAACACCATATATTTT
NA,TRBJ1-5,TRBV28,NA,CASSLGVRNQPQHF,TGTGCCAGCAGTTTGGGGGTGCGCAATCAGCCCCAGCATTTT
NA,TRBJ1-4,TRBV5-1,NA,CASSGQGGTNEKLFF,TGCGCCAGCAGCGGTCAAGGGGGTACTAATGAAAAACTGTTTTTT
NA,TRBJ1-3,TRBV7-2,NA,CASTPDSSGNTIYF,TGTGCCAGCACCCCAGACTCCTCTGGAAACACCATATATTTT
NA,TRBJ1-4,TRBV7-6,NA,CASSWTENEKLFF,TGTGCCAGCAGTTGGACAGAAAATGAAAAACTGTTTTTT
NA,TRBJ1-6,TRBV28,NA,CASSPLTGYNSPLHF,TGTGCCAGCAGCCCATTGACAGGCTATAATTCACCCCTCCACTTT
few,TRBJ1-6,TRBV19,TRBD1,CASSTRDRNSPLHF,TGTGCCAGTAGTACACGGGACAGGAATTCACCCCTCCACTTT
NA,TRBJ2-2,TRBV28,NA,CASSFRTGELFF,TGTGCCAGCAGTTTTCGCACCGGGGAGCTGTTTTTT
NA,TRBJ2-5,TRBV7-9,NA,CASTRKETQYF,TGTGCCAGCACCCGAAAAGAGACCCAGTACTTC
NA,TRBJ1-3,TRBV19,NA,CASSIKTAGNTIYF,TGTGCCAGTAGTATTAAGACAGCTGGAAACACCATATATTTT
NA,TRBJ2-5,TRBV10-3,TRBD1,CAISDLTGEETQYF,TGTGCCATCAGTGACCTTACAGGGGAAGAGACCCAGTACTTC
NA,TRBJ2-3,TRBV5-1,NA,CASSLSLAKDTQYF,TGCGCCAGCAGCTTATCACTAGCTAAAGATACGCAGTATTTT
few,TRBJ1-5,TRBV7-9,TRBD1,CASSMTGGNQPQHF,TGTGCCAGCAGCATGACAGGGGGCAATCAGCCCCAGCATTTT
NA,TRBJ2-7,TRBV6-5,NA,CASSYGGRGVDEQYF,TGTGCCAGCAGTTATGGGGGCAGGGGGGTCGACGAGCAGTACTTC
NA,TRBJ1-5,TRBV6-5,NA,CASSYSSNQPQHF,TGTGCCAGCAGTTATAGTAGCAATCAGCCCCAGCATTTT
NA,TRBJ2-7,TRBV28,TRBD1,CASSLSYRGVTYEQYF,TGTGCCAGCAGCCTCTCCTACAGGGGGGTTACCTACGAGCAGTACTTC